This T cell receptor (beta chain) was sequenced for a study of T-cell memory formation after mild COVID-19. Study-level information: There were largely donor-specific TCR clusters.

Constant-segment primers were used for 5'RACE, and the resulting TCR alpha and TCR beta cDNA libraries carried sample barcodes and UMIs. One entry per CDR3 protein results from TCRdb running MiXCR on the 5' RACE reads. The sample has just under 350,000 distinct CDR3 sequences, 10% to 15% seen once; the top ten hold about 20%. This clonotype was seen ten or more times. The source is a man aged 18-30 years who had mild COVID-19 (a few samples of this study predate the infection). Cell type and time point are not known. Sequenced: PBMCs or a T cell subset sorted from them (not recorded which).

DNA of the CDR3: TGTGCCAGCAGTCACACCAGGGGGCTATCCTACAATGAGCAGTTCTTC. Residues: CASSHTRGLSYNEQFF. The genes are TRBV11-2 and TRBJ2-1, with TRBD1 identical over 8 bases. Germline loops: CDR1 SGHAT, CDR2 FQNNGV. The CDR3 runs 16 residues. V lost 6 bases and J lost 1; bases outside the gene matches: 8.